These T cell receptor beta chains were read from a single sample in a study of T cell responses to AZD1222 COVID-19 vaccine. Libraries were prepared by immunoSEQ multiplex PCR; TCRdb keeps only in-frame clonotypes and omits some of them. The data hold 150,000 or so clones, with around nine tenths observed a single time. This sample comprised peripheral blood, obtained on day 0 of AZD1222 vaccination. These receptors originate from an adult in good health. The CDR3 runs from the conserved cysteine through the conserved F or W. The D gene is left open where the match is weak. Clone size is given for some rows only: seen once, a few or many times, or a class if the clone is expanded.

TRBJ1-6 | - | - | TRBV7-2 | 14 | CASSLGVRDSPLHF | TGTGCCAGCAGCTTAGGGGTACGAGATTCACCCCTCCACTTT
TRBJ1-5 | once | TRBD1 | TRBV10-2 | 15 | CASAEQGVINQPQHF | TGCGCCAGTGCGGAACAGGGGGTCATCAATCAGCCCCAGCATTTT
TRBJ1-1 | - | - | TRBV20-1 | 11 | CSAKLYTEAFF | TGCAGTGCTAAACTTTACACTGAAGCTTTCTTT
TRBJ1-2 | - | - | TRBV4-1 | 14 | CASSAVGGAGGYTF | TGCGCCAGCAGCGCCGTGGGGGGCGCGGGTGGCTACACCTTC
TRBJ1-1 | once | - | TRBV5-8 | 11 | CASRRSREAFF | TGTGCCAGCAGACGGAGCAGGGAAGCTTTCTTT
TRBJ1-1 | - | - | TRBV5-1 | 14 | CASSLFSQNTEAFF | TGCGCCAGCAGCTTGTTTAGCCAGAACACTGAAGCTTTCTTT
TRBJ1-1 | - | - | TRBV27 | 14 | CASSLLGGNTEAFF | TGTGCCAGCAGTTTATTGGGGGGAAACACTGAAGCTTTCTTT
TRBJ1-5 | - | - | TRBV19 | 14 | CASSYDTPNQPQHF | TGTGCCAGTAGTTACGACACCCCAAATCAGCCCCAGCATTTT
TRBJ1-2 | - | - | TRBV28 | 12 | CASTDWWGGYTF | TGTGCCAGCACAGACTGGTGGGGTGGCTACACCTTC
TRBJ1-4 | once | TRBD1 | TRBV3-1/TRBV3-2 | 14 | CASSAQTGGEKLFF | TGTGCCAGCAGCGCCCAGACAGGGGGCGAAAAACTGTTTTTT
TRBJ2-7 | - | TRBD1 | TRBV6-5 | 15 | CASSSMQGAIYEQYF | TGTGCCAGCAGTTCGATGCAGGGGGCGATCTACGAGCAGTACTTC
TRBJ2-2 | - | - | TRBV30 | 13 | CAWSSDATGELFF | TGTGCCTGGAGTAGCGACGCCACCGGGGAGCTGTTTTTT
TRBJ2-1 | - | - | TRBV3-1/TRBV3-2 | 15 | CASSQDQLGYNEQFF | TGTGCCAGCAGCCAAGATCAGCTAGGCTACAATGAGCAGTTCTTC
TRBJ2-3 | - | - | TRBV2 | 16 | CASSSQPVLSTDTQYF | TGTGCCAGCAGTTCCCAACCGGTACTTAGCACAGATACGCAGTATTTT
TRBJ1-1 | - | - | TRBV6-5 | 13 | CASSLRQSIEAFF | TGTGCCAGCAGTTTGCGACAGTCGATTGAAGCTTTCTTT
TRBJ2-7 | - | TRBD1 | TRBV3-1/TRBV3-2 | 14 | CASSQEDRVYEQYF | TGTGCCAGCAGTCAAGAAGACAGGGTCTACGAGCAGTACTTC
TRBJ1-1 | - | TRBD1 | TRBV15 | 15 | CATSLRDRGNTEAFF | TGTGCCACCAGCCTCCGGGACAGGGGGAACACTGAAGCTTTCTTT
TRBJ1-2 | - | - | TRBV5-1 | 13 | CASSLARDYGYTF | TGCGCCAGCAGCTTGGCCAGGGACTATGGCTACACCTTC
TRBJ2-5 | few | - | TRBV2 | 14 | CASSEAEIQETQYF | TGTGCCAGCAGTGAGGCAGAAATACAAGAGACCCAGTACTTC
TRBJ2-7 | - | - | TRBV29-1 | 13 | CSAGLGPSYEQYF | TGCAGCGCAGGATTGGGACCCAGCTACGAGCAGTACTTC
TRBJ1-1 | - | - | TRBV6-5 | 15 | CASSTRGGEGAEAFF | TGTGCCAGCAGTACAAGGGGGGGAGAAGGAGCTGAAGCTTTCTTT
TRBJ2-4 | many | - | TRBV3-1/TRBV3-2 | 15 | CASSSAGAIKNIQYF | TGTGCCAGCAGCTCGGCGGGGGCGATCAAAAACATTCAGTACTTC
TRBJ2-5 | - | - | TRBV7-3 | 13 | CASSRLGGPPQYF | TGTGCCAGCAGTCGCCTTGGGGGACCTCCCCAGTACTTC
TRBJ1-6 | - | TRBD1 | TRBV13 | 16 | CASSPTGGSYNSPLHF | TGTGCCAGCAGCCCCACAGGGGGCTCCTATAATTCACCCCTCCACTTT
TRBJ2-5 | - | TRBD1 | TRBV5-1 | 15 | CASSTGTGGGETQYF | TGCGCCAGCAGCACGGGGACAGGGGGAGGAGAGACCCAGTACTTC
TRBJ1-5 | few | - | TRBV19 | 14 | CASSPKQGRQPQHF | TGTGCCAGTAGTCCCAAACAGGGACGGCAGCCCCAGCATTTT
TRBJ1-5 | - | TRBD1 | TRBV5-6 | 16 | CASSLPDRVRNQPQHF | TGTGCCAGCAGCTTACCGGACAGGGTCCGCAATCAGCCCCAGCATTTT
TRBJ1-5 | - | TRBD1 | TRBV19 | 15 | CASSMDRVSNQPQHF | TGTGCCAGTAGTATGGACAGGGTTAGCAATCAGCCCCAGCATTTT
TRBJ1-5 | once | TRBD1 | TRBV4-3 | 21 | CASSQDKFRGQGMRFDQPQHF | TGCGCCAGCAGCCAAGACAAATTTAGGGGACAGGGAATGCGTTTCGATCAGCCCCAGCATTTT
TRBJ1-2 | - | - | TRBV7-9 | 15 | CASSEARGSNYGYTF | TGTGCCAGCAGCGAAGCCAGGGGCTCTAACTATGGCTACACCTTC
TRBJ2-3 | - | - | TRBV5-1 | 15 | CASSPSRGTTYTQYF | TGCGCCAGCAGCCCAAGTAGGGGGACAACTTATACGCAGTATTTT
TRBJ1-4 | - | - | TRBV7-6 | 19 | CASSPATDGGLTTNEKLFF | TGTGCCAGCAGCCCCGCCACCGACGGAGGCCTCACAACTAATGAAAAACTGTTTTTT
TRBJ1-1 | - | TRBD1 | TRBV4-2 | 16 | CASSQGDWTGGTEAFF | TGTGCCAGCAGCCAAGGAGACTGGACAGGGGGGACTGAAGCTTTCTTT
TRBJ2-1 | - | - | TRBV5-1 | 13 | CASMAGIYNEQFF | TGCGCCAGCATGGCAGGGATCTACAATGAGCAGTTCTTC
TRBJ1-4 | - | TRBD1 | TRBV29-1 | 12 | CSVGQGGGKLFF | TGCAGCGTTGGCCAGGGGGGCGGAAAACTGTTTTTT
TRBJ1-3 | - | - | TRBV4-3 | 15 | CASSPLVGAGNTIYF | TGCGCCAGCAGCCCCCTCGTTGGGGCCGGAAACACCATATATTTT
TRBJ1-2 | - | - | TRBV6-4 | 13 | CASSETGMGGYTF | TGTGCCAGCAGTGAAACAGGGATGGGGGGCTACACCTTC
TRBJ1-3 | - | - | TRBV28 | 15 | CASSLHPRSGNTIYF | TGTGCCAGCAGTTTACACCCCCGCTCTGGGAACACCATATATTTT
TRBJ2-3 | - | TRBD2 | TRBV2 | 14 | CASSEWGTSDTQYF | TGTGCCAGCAGTGAATGGGGGACTAGCGATACGCAGTATTTT
TRBJ1-1 | few | TRBD1 | TRBV11-3 | 15 | CASSPRDRPHTEAFF | TGTGCCAGCAGCCCGAGGGACAGGCCCCACACTGAAGCTTTCTTT
TRBJ1-4 | - | - | TRBV6-2/TRBV6-3 | 14 | CASSHSRNNEKLFF | TGTGCCAGCAGTCACTCCAGGAATAATGAAAAACTGTTTTTT
TRBJ2-3 | - | - | TRBV9 | 12 | CASSTTAGTQYF | TGTGCCAGCAGCACTACGGCTGGGACGCAGTATTTT
TRBJ1-5 | once | - | TRBV19 | 15 | CASSLRTAGGQPQHF | TGTGCCAGTAGTCTCCGGACGGCCGGGGGACAGCCCCAGCATTTT
TRBJ2-7 | - | TRBD1 | TRBV6-6 | 16 | CASSRTRDRGLDEQYF | TGTGCCAGCAGTCGAACCCGGGACAGGGGTTTGGACGAGCAGTACTTC
TRBJ2-6 | - | TRBD1 | TRBV4-2 | 20 | CASSPSSLGGTTTGANVLTF | TGTGCCAGCAGCCCATCCTCCCTAGGGGGCACCACCACTGGGGCCAACGTCCTGACTTTC
TRBJ2-2 | few | - | TRBV9 | 17 | CASSIWGDPANTGELFF | TGTGCCAGCAGCATCTGGGGGGATCCTGCGAACACCGGGGAGCTGTTTTTT
TRBJ1-2 | - | TRBD1 | TRBV24-1 | 14 | CATSGPGQRYGYTF | TGTGCCACCAGTGGTCCGGGACAGCGCTATGGCTACACCTTC
TRBJ1-1 | - | TRBD1 | TRBV25-1 | 12 | CASRDRGIEAFF | TGTGCCAGCAGGGACAGGGGAATTGAAGCTTTCTTT
TRBJ1-4 | - | TRBD1 | TRBV19 | 15 | CASSIGDRWREKLFF | TGTGCCAGTAGTATTGGGGACAGATGGCGTGAAAAACTGTTTTTT
TRBJ1-2 | - | - | TRBV14 | 14 | CASSPQDGPYGYTF | TGTGCCAGCAGCCCCCAGGACGGACCCTATGGCTACACCTTC
TRBJ2-1 | - | - | TRBV5-4 | 11 | CASSRQIEQFF | TGTGCCAGCAGCCGACAAATTGAGCAGTTCTTC
TRBJ1-1 | - | - | TRBV5-1 | 12 | CASSRMGTEAFF | TGCGCCAGCTCTCGGATGGGCACTGAAGCTTTCTTT
TRBJ2-5 | - | TRBD1 | TRBV28 | 16 | CASSFRGQGAEETQYF | TGTGCCAGCAGTTTCCGTGGACAGGGGGCGGAAGAGACCCAGTACTTC
TRBJ2-3 | - | - | TRBV4-3 | 18 | CASSQDVPGSIYGDTQYF | TGCGCCAGCAGCCAAGATGTCCCTGGCTCCATATATGGCGATACGCAGTATTTT
TRBJ2-7 | - | - | TRBV5-1 | 14 | CASRATGTAGEQYF | TGCGCCAGCAGGGCCACCGGGACGGCAGGCGAGCAGTACTTC